This paragraph reports one T cell receptor (beta chain). The antigen remains unidentified. The data derive from a study of cytotoxic CD8 clonotypes in ibrutinib-treated CLL. Study details: The taking of response samples occurred after a median about 13 months of treatment, with a range of 6 to 36. A mean of around 250,000 productive templates and tens of thousands of productive rearrangements was obtained per sample.

Germline loops: CDR1 SGHRS, CDR2 YFSETQ. The CDR3 covers 14 residues. The V gene lost 3 bases and the J gene lost 3 bases, with 13 bases spanning the gap. Study-wide results and caveats: Clonality went up at ibrutinib response and then declined back toward baseline at progression.

Assay used: immunoSEQ multiplex PCR; TCRdb lists only in-frame clones, some missing. The sample contains 14,000 or so clones, roughly two thirds of which appear only once. The chain joins TRBV5-1 to TRBJ2-7, with D maybe TRBD2 (6 bases). This material consisted of PBMCs, taken before ibrutinib treatment. The TCR sequence derives from a human donor with chronic lymphocytic leukemia. This CDR3 is CASSSERAGYEQYF. The CDR3 DNA sequence: TGCGCCAGCAGCTCGGAGCGGGCAGGCTACGAGCAGTACTTC.